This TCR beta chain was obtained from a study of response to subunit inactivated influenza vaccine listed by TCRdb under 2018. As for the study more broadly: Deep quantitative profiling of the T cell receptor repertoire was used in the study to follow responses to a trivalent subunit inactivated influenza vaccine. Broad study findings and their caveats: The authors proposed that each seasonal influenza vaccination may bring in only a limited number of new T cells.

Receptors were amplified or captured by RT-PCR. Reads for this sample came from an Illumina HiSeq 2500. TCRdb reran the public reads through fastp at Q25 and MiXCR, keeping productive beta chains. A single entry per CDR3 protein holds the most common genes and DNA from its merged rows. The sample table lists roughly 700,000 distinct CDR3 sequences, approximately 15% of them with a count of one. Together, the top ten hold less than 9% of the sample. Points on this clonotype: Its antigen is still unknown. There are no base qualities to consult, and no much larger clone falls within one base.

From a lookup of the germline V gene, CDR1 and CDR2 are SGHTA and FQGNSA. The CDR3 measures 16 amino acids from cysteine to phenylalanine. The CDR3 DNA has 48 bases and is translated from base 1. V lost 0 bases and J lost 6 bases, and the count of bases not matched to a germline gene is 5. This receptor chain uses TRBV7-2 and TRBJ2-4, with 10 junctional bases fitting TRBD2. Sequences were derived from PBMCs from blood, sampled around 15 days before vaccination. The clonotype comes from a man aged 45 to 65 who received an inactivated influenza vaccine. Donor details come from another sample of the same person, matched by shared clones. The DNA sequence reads TGTGCCAGCAGCTTAGCCGACGTAGCGGGGGGAAACATTCAGTACTTC. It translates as CASSLADVAGGNIQYF. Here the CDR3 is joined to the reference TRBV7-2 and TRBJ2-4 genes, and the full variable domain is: GAGVSQSPSNKVTEKGKDVELRCDPISGHTALYWYRQSLGQGLEFLIYFQGNSAPDKSGLPSDRFSAERTGGSVSTLTIQRTQQEDSAVYLCASSLADVAGGNIQYFGAGTRLSVL.